These T cell receptor beta chains were read from a single sample in a study of brain T cells in children with intractable seizures. TCRdb's copy holds only in-frame clones and misses some; the assay was immunoSEQ multiplex PCR. The top ten hold roughly 5.8% of the sample, which has 300,000 to 400,000 clones, approximately 93% seen once. Sequenced material: peripheral blood, taken about 5 months after surgery. Receptor source: a boy in the first two years of life with tuberous sclerosis and intractable seizures. Both conserved end residues are part of each CDR3. D genes are given only for firm matches. The size entry is marked missing in some rows and otherwise reads once, few, many or a size class.

v_call: TRBV15; d_call: TRBD1; j_call: TRBJ1-2; cdr3_length: 13; clone_size: .; cdr3_aa: CATSGTGPYGYTF; cdr3_nt: TGTGCCACCAGCGGGACAGGGCCTTATGGCTACACCTTC
v_call: TRBV27; d_call: TRBD1; j_call: TRBJ1-5; cdr3_length: 15; clone_size: .; cdr3_aa: CASSQTGDSNQPQHF; cdr3_nt: TGTGCCAGCAGCCAAACAGGGGATAGCAATCAGCCCCAGCATTTT
v_call: TRBV5-4; d_call: TRBD1; j_call: TRBJ2-1; cdr3_length: 16; clone_size: .; cdr3_aa: CASSQQTGGLDNEQFF; cdr3_nt: TGTGCCAGCAGCCAGCAGACAGGGGGCTTGGACAATGAGCAGTTCTTC
v_call: TRBV7-9; d_call: TRBD1; j_call: TRBJ2-2; cdr3_length: 14; clone_size: .; cdr3_aa: CASSRTGTTGELFF; cdr3_nt: TGTGCCAGCAGTCGGACAGGGACCACCGGGGAGCTGTTTTTT
v_call: TRBV5-4; d_call: .; j_call: TRBJ2-5; cdr3_length: 16; clone_size: .; cdr3_aa: CASSPSSAQPQETQYF; cdr3_nt: TGTGCCAGCAGCCCGTCTAGCGCGCAGCCTCAAGAGACCCAGTACTTC
v_call: TRBV6-4; d_call: .; j_call: TRBJ1-2; cdr3_length: 15; clone_size: .; cdr3_aa: CASSAQPTHLGGYTF; cdr3_nt: TGTGCCAGCAGTGCCCAACCGACACACCTAGGGGGCTACACCTTC
v_call: TRBV6-6; d_call: TRBD1; j_call: TRBJ2-6; cdr3_length: 16; clone_size: .; cdr3_aa: CASSRDRANGANVLTF; cdr3_nt: TGTGCCAGCAGTCGGGACAGGGCTAATGGGGCCAACGTCCTGACTTTC
v_call: TRBV25-1; d_call: .; j_call: TRBJ2-7; cdr3_length: 15; clone_size: .; cdr3_aa: CASSEGRSFPYEQYF; cdr3_nt: TGTGCCAGCAGTGAAGGCCGGAGTTTCCCCTACGAGCAGTACTTC
v_call: TRBV24-1; d_call: TRBD1; j_call: TRBJ2-3; cdr3_length: 18; clone_size: .; cdr3_aa: CATSAFTQGAVSTDTQYF; cdr3_nt: TGTGCCACCAGTGCATTCACGCAGGGGGCGGTTAGCACAGATACGCAGTATTTT
v_call: TRBV19; d_call: TRBD2; j_call: TRBJ2-1; cdr3_length: 15; clone_size: .; cdr3_aa: CASSALAGLFNEQFF; cdr3_nt: TGTGCCAGTAGTGCTTTAGCGGGGTTATTCAATGAGCAGTTCTTC
v_call: TRBV30; d_call: TRBD1; j_call: TRBJ2-6; cdr3_length: 19; clone_size: .; cdr3_aa: CAWSKPGQDLISGANVLTF; cdr3_nt: TGTGCCTGGAGTAAACCCGGACAGGACCTGATCTCTGGGGCCAACGTCCTGACTTTC
v_call: TRBV27; d_call: .; j_call: TRBJ2-1; cdr3_length: 13; clone_size: .; cdr3_aa: CASSRTRVNEQFF; cdr3_nt: TGTGCCAGCAGCCGGACAAGAGTGAATGAGCAGTTCTTC
v_call: TRBV30; d_call: .; j_call: TRBJ1-4; cdr3_length: 13; clone_size: .; cdr3_aa: CAWSARGGEKLFF; cdr3_nt: TGTGCCTGGAGTGCCCGGGGTGGGGAAAAACTGTTTTTT
v_call: TRBV19; d_call: .; j_call: TRBJ1-1; cdr3_length: 15; clone_size: .; cdr3_aa: CASSELQSSSTEAFF; cdr3_nt: TGTGCCAGTAGTGAGCTGCAAAGCTCGTCCACTGAAGCTTTCTTT
v_call: TRBV18; d_call: TRBD2; j_call: TRBJ2-3; cdr3_length: 15; clone_size: .; cdr3_aa: CASSPRRGGSEMQYF; cdr3_nt: TGTGCCAGCTCACCAAGGCGGGGCGGGAGCGAGATGCAGTATTTT
v_call: TRBV6-5; d_call: TRBD1; j_call: TRBJ1-2; cdr3_length: 15; clone_size: .; cdr3_aa: CASRIAGGEVYGYTF; cdr3_nt: TGTGCCAGCAGGATCGCAGGGGGCGAGGTCTATGGCTACACCTTC
v_call: TRBV18; d_call: TRBD1; j_call: TRBJ2-7; cdr3_length: 17; clone_size: .; cdr3_aa: CASSPLKAGQGRYEQYF; cdr3_nt: TGTGCCAGCTCACCACTCAAGGCCGGACAGGGGAGATACGAGCAGTACTTC
v_call: TRBV19; d_call: .; j_call: TRBJ2-7; cdr3_length: 13; clone_size: once; cdr3_aa: CASSILFREEQYF; cdr3_nt: TGTGCCAGTAGTATCCTTTTTCGGGAAGAGCAGTACTTC
v_call: TRBV27; d_call: .; j_call: TRBJ1-2; cdr3_length: 13; clone_size: .; cdr3_aa: CASRPLGYYGYTF; cdr3_nt: TGTGCCAGCAGGCCTCTGGGGTATTATGGCTACACCTTC
v_call: TRBV4-1; d_call: .; j_call: TRBJ2-7; cdr3_length: 14; clone_size: .; cdr3_aa: CASSQGDKPYEQYF; cdr3_nt: TGCGCCAGCAGCCAAGGGGACAAGCCCTACGAGCAGTACTTC
v_call: TRBV5-1; d_call: .; j_call: TRBJ2-7; cdr3_length: 15; clone_size: .; cdr3_aa: CASSPVYGGGYEQYF; cdr3_nt: TGCGCCAGCAGCCCCGTCTATGGAGGGGGTTACGAGCAGTACTTC
v_call: TRBV11-2; d_call: .; j_call: TRBJ2-5; cdr3_length: 16; clone_size: .; cdr3_aa: CASSPPPRLAGETQYF; cdr3_nt: TGTGCCAGCAGCCCACCACCCCGGCTAGCCGGGGAGACCCAGTACTTC
v_call: TRBV20-1; d_call: TRBD1; j_call: TRBJ2-6; cdr3_length: 19; clone_size: .; cdr3_aa: CSASGIRGTESSGANVLTF; cdr3_nt: TGCAGTGCAAGTGGGATCAGGGGGACAGAGAGCTCTGGGGCCAACGTCCTGACTTTC
v_call: TRBV2; d_call: TRBD2; j_call: TRBJ2-7; cdr3_length: 14; clone_size: .; cdr3_aa: CASTQLAGGYEQYF; cdr3_nt: TGTGCCAGCACCCAACTAGCGGGTGGCTACGAGCAGTACTTC
v_call: TRBV28; d_call: .; j_call: TRBJ2-1; cdr3_length: 13; clone_size: .; cdr3_aa: CASSPNRGNEQFF; cdr3_nt: TGTGCCAGTTCTCCTAACCGCGGGAATGAGCAGTTCTTC
v_call: TRBV7-2; d_call: TRBD2; j_call: TRBJ2-1; cdr3_length: 15; clone_size: .; cdr3_aa: CASSLLAGSYNEQFF; cdr3_nt: TGTGCCAGCAGTTTACTAGCGGGGAGTTACAATGAGCAGTTCTTC
v_call: TRBV5-1; d_call: .; j_call: TRBJ2-7; cdr3_length: 15; clone_size: .; cdr3_aa: CASSLNLASPYEQYF; cdr3_nt: TGCGCCAGCAGCTTGAACTTGGCCAGTCCCTACGAGCAGTACTTC
v_call: TRBV20-1; d_call: .; j_call: TRBJ1-1; cdr3_length: 11; clone_size: .; cdr3_aa: CSATSNTEAFF; cdr3_nt: TGCAGTGCTACCTCAAACACTGAAGCTTTCTTT
v_call: TRBV19; d_call: TRBD1; j_call: TRBJ1-1; cdr3_length: 15; clone_size: .; cdr3_aa: CASSIPGTVNTEAFF; cdr3_nt: TGTGCCAGTAGTATTCCCGGGACAGTAAACACTGAAGCTTTCTTT
v_call: TRBV18; d_call: TRBD1; j_call: TRBJ1-2; cdr3_length: 15; clone_size: .; cdr3_aa: CASSPTEGTVYGYTF; cdr3_nt: TGTGCCAGCTCACCGACGGAGGGGACAGTTTATGGCTACACCTTC
v_call: TRBV5-4; d_call: .; j_call: TRBJ1-2; cdr3_length: 12; clone_size: once; cdr3_aa: CASSLGVDGYTF; cdr3_nt: TGTGCCAGCAGCTTGGGGGTGGATGGCTACACCTTC